The 27 T cell receptor beta chains reported below all come from one sample, sequenced in a study of T-cell memory formation after mild COVID-19. TCRdb analysed the 5' RACE reads with MiXCR anew, one entry per CDR3 protein. The sample contains about 150,000 distinct CDR3 sequences, 20% to 25% of which appear only once. Sequencing used PBMCs or a T cell subset sorted from them (not recorded which). The receptor source for this set is an adult woman who had mild COVID-19 (a few samples of this study predate the infection). Cell type and time point are not known.

The chain employs TRBV7-9 and TRBJ1-2; D might be TRBD1 (5 bases). Germline-derived CDR1 and CDR2 are SEHNR and FQNEAQ (reference sequence). Trimming removed 5 bases from V and 3 bases from J, with 13 bases in between. The CDR3 contains 14 residues. For the CDR3, the DNA is TGTGCCAGCAGCCCCCTCGAGGGGTACTATGGCTACACCTTC. It specifies CASSPLEGYYGYTF.

The CDR3 region is CSVEGQSYEQYF. For the CDR3, the DNA is TGCAGCGTTGAAGGGCAGTCCTACGAGCAGTACTTC. The chain recombines TRBV29-1 with TRBJ2-7; the D is unclear. V was trimmed by 1 base and J by 1 base, leaving 5 bases between them. This CDR3 contains 12 residues. The germline CDR1 and CDR2 sequences are SQVTM and ANQGSEA.

This clonotype was counted a few times. This chain uses TRBV3-1 with TRBJ2-2; possible D gene TRBD2, 6 bases. There are 17 residues in the CDR3. Germline V gene lookup returns CDR1 LGHDT and CDR2 YNNKEL (reference sequence). Trimming cost V 3 bases and J 4 bases, with 18 bases left between them. The chain's CDR3 is CASSHISGGDGTGELFF. DNA of the CDR3: TGTGCCAGCAGCCACATTTCCGGAGGGGACGGCACCGGGGAGCTGTTTTTT.

V and J are TRBV12-3 or TRBV12-4 and TRBJ1-2; D not certain. The V end lost 4 bases, the J end lost 2 bases, and 14 bases lay between the germline ends. The CDR3 totals 15 residues. CDR3 protein: CASSSLYTVNYGYTF. The CDR3 bases are TGTGCCAGCAGTTCCCTTTACACTGTCAACTATGGCTACACCTTC.

The J gene is TRBJ2-7, the V gene TRBV20-1; 7 positions agree with TRBD1. Trimming removed 5 bases from V and 1 base from J; junction bases left unmatched: 5. The CDR3 has 13 residues. Germline V CDR1 and CDR2: DFQATT, SNEGSKA (reference sequence). DNA for the CDR3: TGCAGTGCTCCGACAGGGACATCCTACGAGCAGTACTTC. Protein: CSAPTGTSYEQYF.

The CDR3 protein is CASSEGPPENYGYTF. The CDR3 DNA is TGTGCCAGCAGTGAGGGGCCCCCGGAGAACTATGGCTACACCTTC. V is TRBV2 and J is TRBJ1-2; the D gene is possibly TRBD1 (5 bases). Trimming pared 3 bases from V and 2 bases from J, leaving 13 bases between. The CDR3 consists of 15 residues. CDR1 SNHLY and CDR2 FYNNEI come from the germline V gene.

The chain carries TRBV4-1 and TRBJ2-5; no clear D. Germline V lookup: CDR1 MGHRA, CDR2 YSYEKL. The CDR3 totals 13 residues. Trimming cost V 5 bases and J 4 bases, with 11 bases left between them. The CDR3: CASSSYGGETQYF. As DNA, the CDR3 is TGCGCCAGCAGCAGCTACGGTGGAGAGACCCAGTACTTC.

In this sample, this clonotype turned up a few times. V is TRBV4-3 and J is TRBJ2-2; TRBD2 matches at 7 bases. The CDR3 extends over 15 amino acids. In germline, CDR1 is LGHNA, CDR2 YSLEER. The V gene end was trimmed by 3 bases and the J gene end by 4 bases; junction bases not matched to a gene: 5. CDR3 in DNA: TGCGCCAGCAGCCACTTTCTAGCGGCCACCGGGGAGCTGTTTTTT. Its protein is CASSHFLAATGELFF.

This clonotype was observed a few times. The chain joins TRBV4-1 to TRBJ2-1; perhaps TRBD1 as D (7 bases). The CDR3 contains 16 residues. The V end lost 6 bases, the J end lost 1 base, and 16 bases lay between the germline ends. The germline V gene encodes CDR1 MGHRA and CDR2 YSYEKL. The CDR3 spells CASRGQPRGSYNEQFF. The CDR3 region has the DNA TGCGCCAGCAGGGGACAGCCCCGGGGGTCCTACAATGAGCAGTTCTTC.

In its sample, this clonotype was seen a few times. This chain links TRBV5-1 with TRBJ2-7; TRBD1 aligns across 9 bases. Germline values: CDR1 SGHRS, CDR2 YFSETQ. The CDR3 is 14 residues long. Germline trimming cut 4 bases from V and 2 bases from J; bases unmatched to any gene: 4. As DNA, the CDR3 is TGCGCCAGCAGCGGGGACAGGGTCACCTACGAGCAGTACTTC. This sequence encodes CASSGDRVTYEQYF.

The rearrangement links TRBV5-1 to TRBJ2-1; D not certain. Trimming pared 0 bases from V and 0 bases from J, leaving 10 bases between. Per germline, CDR1 SGHRS and CDR2 YFSETQ. The CDR3 loop spans 16 amino acids. The CDR3 reads CASSLGPPGSYNEQFF. CDR3 sequence (DNA): TGCGCCAGCAGCTTGGGGCCCCCGGGCTCCTACAATGAGCAGTTCTTC.

This clonotype was observed a few times. This rearrangement joins TRBV6-2 or TRBV6-3 to TRBJ2-7; D remains unclear. The CDR3 totals 16 residues. Between the trimmed V and J ends, which lost 0 bases and 0 bases, there was a span of 12 bases. Germline lookup yields CDR1 MNHEY and CDR2 SVGEGT. CDR3 nucleotides: TGTGCCAGCAGTTACTCGCGGACGGGTAGCTCCTACGAGCAGTACTTC. Its protein product is CASSYSRTGSSYEQYF.

The chain joins TRBV19 to TRBJ2-3, with TRBD1 matching 7 bases. CDR3 length: 15 amino acids. CDR1 is LNHDA, CDR2 SQIVND, per germline (reference sequence). V was clipped by 5 bases and J by 1 base; unmatched bases: 6. The CDR3 DNA reads as TGTGCCAGTAGTGAACGACAGGGTCGCACAGATACGCAGTATTTT. It is translated as CASSERQGRTDTQYF. Based on the CDR3 plus reference TRBV19 and TRBJ2-3, the full variable domain is DGGITQSPKYLFRKEGQNVTLSCEQNLNHDAMYWYRQDPGQGLRLIYYSQIVNDFQKGDIAEGYSVSREKKESFPLTVTSAQKNPTAFYLCASSERQGRTDTQYFGPGTRLTVL.

This clonotype was seen only a few times. V and J are TRBV7-9 and TRBJ2-5, with D tentatively TRBD1 or TRBD2 (5 bases each). V dropped 4 bases and J dropped 4 bases, with 16 bases sitting between them. Germline CDR1 and CDR2: SEHNR and FQNEAQ (reference sequence). The CDR3 length is 15 residues. The CDR3 spells CASSSFSGPIETQYF. The CDR3 nucleotides read TGTGCCAGCAGCTCCTTCTCGGGACCTATAGAGACCCAGTACTTC.

This clonotype was counted only a few times. The chain recombines TRBV10-3 with TRBJ2-3; no clear D gene. V was trimmed by 2 bases and J by 6 bases, leaving 6 bases between them. Germline V CDR1 and CDR2: ENHRY, SYGVKD. This CDR3 region has 12 residues. The CDR3 sequence is CAISEEGDTQYF. The CDR3, as DNA: TGTGCCATCAGTGAGGAAGGGGATACGCAGTATTTT.

This chain links TRBV24-1 with TRBJ2-3, with D maybe TRBD2 (6 bases). This CDR3 is 14 amino acids long. Germline-derived CDR1 and CDR2 are KGHDR and SFDVKD. The germline V and J ends were trimmed by 0 bases and 5 bases, with 8 bases remaining between them. The CDR3 protein is CATSDLEGGDTQYF. The CDR3 bases are TGTGCCACCAGTGATTTGGAGGGAGGAGATACGCAGTATTTT.

The rearrangement joins TRBV7-9 to TRBJ2-5, with 7 nucleotides matching TRBD1. V shed 3 bases, J shed 5 bases, and the junction held 12 bases outside the gene matches. Germline V lookup: CDR1 SEHNR, CDR2 FQNEAQ (reference sequence). The CDR3 covers 16 residues. The CDR3 is CASSFPPGQAAETQYF. CDR3 in DNA: TGTGCCAGCAGCTTTCCGCCTGGACAGGCGGCGGAGACCCAGTACTTC.

This clonotype turned up a few times. V is TRBV24-1 and J is TRBJ2-2; no reliable D call. The germline V gene has CDR1 KGHDR and CDR2 SFDVKD. This CDR3 is built from 17 residues. Trimming took 3 bases from V and 4 from J, leaving 17 bases between them. CDR3 protein: CATSDGSYTRSTGELFF. The CDR3, as DNA: TGTGCCACCAGTGATGGTAGCTACACCCGTTCCACCGGGGAGCTGTTTTTT.

This clonotype was observed a few times. The chain couples TRBV3-1 to TRBJ1-5, with unresolved D. Germline lookup yields CDR1 LGHDT and CDR2 YNNKEL (reference sequence). The CDR3 runs to 14 residues. V lost 1 base and J 2 bases, leaving 6 bases between the germline ends. The CDR3 coding sequence is TGTGCCAGCAGCCAAGGGGATGGCAATCAGCCCCAGCATTTT. This gives the protein CASSQGDGNQPQHF.

In DNA, the CDR3 is TGTGCCAGCAGCTTACCGACTAGCGGGGAGCAGTTCTTC. Encoded protein: CASSLPTSGEQFF. This chain connects TRBV7-9 to TRBJ2-1, with 10 bases that match TRBD2. Looked up from germline, CDR1 is SEHNR and CDR2 is FQNEAQ (reference sequence). V trimming: 2 bases; J trimming: 10 bases; junction bases outside the gene matches: 2. The CDR3 has 13 amino acids.

Points on this clonotype: Its ends do not fully match the called genes, so a read error is possible. The V call is TRBV15, the J call TRBJ2-3; 9 bases map to TRBD2. Germline CDR1 LNHNV, CDR2 YYDKDF (reference sequence). The CDR3 spans 16 residues. The CDR3 DNA reads as TGTTCCACCGGGTCGATAAGCGGGAGGAGCACAGATACGCAGTATTTT. Residues: CSTGSISGRSTDTQYF.

V usage is TRBV7-9 and J usage is TRBJ2-7; D unresolved. CDR3 length equals 14 residues. Trimming left V 0 bases short and J 2 bases short, with 8 bases between. CDR1 and CDR2 from the germline V gene are SEHNR and FQNEAQ (reference sequence). The CDR3, as DNA: TGTGCCAGCAGCTTAGCAGGGAACCCCTACGAGCAGTACTTC. It yields the protein CASSLAGNPYEQYF. The full variable domain, with the rest looked up from reference TRBV7-9 and TRBJ2-7, is DTGVSQNPRHKITKRGQNVTFRCDPISEHNRLYWYRQTLGQGPEFLTYFQNEAQLEKSRLLSDRFSAERPKGSFSTLEIQRTEQGDSAMYLCASSLAGNPYEQYFGPGTRLTVT.

The chain couples TRBV12-3 or TRBV12-4 to TRBJ2-5; D may match TRBD1 or TRBD2 (5 bases each). V was pared by 5 bases and J by 5 bases, with 18 bases between. The CDR3 spans 15 residues. CDR3 sequence (DNA): TGTGCCAGCAGTCCTTTTTCCCGGGACCCGGAGACCCAGTACTTC. This gives the protein CASSPFSRDPETQYF.

The chain couples TRBV6-5 to TRBJ2-7; 9 positions agree with TRBD2. This CDR3 comprises 17 residues. Germline trimming cut 5 bases from V and 1 base from J; bases unmatched to any gene: 12. Germline-derived CDR1 and CDR2 are MNHEY and SVGAGI. In nucleotides, the CDR3 is TGTGCCAGCAGTGACCGACGAGCGGGGGGTGATTCCTACGAGCAGTACTTC. This gives the protein CASSDRRAGGDSYEQYF.

The chain has TRBV6-5 and TRBJ2-5; TRBD2 agrees at 11 bases. J lost 2 bases, V lost 6 bases, and 5 bases had no gene match. Germline V gives CDR1 MNHEY, CDR2 SVGAGI. The CDR3 sequence is 15 residues long. Written as DNA, the CDR3 is TGTGCCAGCAGCCCGACTAGCGGGGCACAAGAGACCCAGTACTTC. Its protein is CASSPTSGAQETQYF.

This clonotype has only a few counts. This chain joins TRBV4-3 and TRBJ2-2; the D is unclear. V was shortened by 1 base and J by 4 bases, with 7 bases between the two germline ends. The CDR3 length is 14 residues. Germline CDR1 is LGHNA and CDR2 is YSLEER. CDR3 bases: TGCGCCAGCAGCCAAGCCTCGGGCACCGGGGAGCTGTTTTTT. As protein: CASSQASGTGELFF.

CDR3 loop: CASSGLAAYTDTQYF. The CDR3 DNA sequence: TGTGCCAGCAGCGGGCTAGCGGCCTACACAGATACGCAGTATTTT. This sequence joins TRBV9 and TRBJ2-3; 7 bases are a match to TRBD2. Germline values: CDR1 SGDLS, CDR2 YYNGEE. This CDR3 is 15 amino acids long. V lost 3 bases to trimming and J lost 2 bases; unmatched junction nucleotides: 6.